This T cell receptor (beta chain) comes out of a study of T cell responses to AZD1222 COVID-19 vaccine. Points from the study as a whole: Possibly, clonal diversity was underestimated; donors were largely white British and included more females.

Trimming cost V 4 bases and J 1 base; bases outside gene matches: 3. CDR3 size: 15 residues. Germline values: CDR1 SGHDT, CDR2 YYEEEE. To note about this clone: Its antigen remains unknown.

TCRdb's table, derived via immunoSEQ multiplex PCR, lists solely in-frame clones and lacks some. The sample has more than 85,000 clones, 85% to 90% seen once. Sequences were derived from peripheral blood, sampled on day 0 of AZD1222 vaccination. This chain connects TRBV5-6 to TRBJ2-5, with 11 bases fitting TRBD2. The receptor was derived from an adult in good health. CDR3 protein: CASSPGLAVQETQYF. The CDR3 DNA is TGTGCCAGCAGCCCGGGACTAGCGGTCCAAGAGACCCAGTACTTC.